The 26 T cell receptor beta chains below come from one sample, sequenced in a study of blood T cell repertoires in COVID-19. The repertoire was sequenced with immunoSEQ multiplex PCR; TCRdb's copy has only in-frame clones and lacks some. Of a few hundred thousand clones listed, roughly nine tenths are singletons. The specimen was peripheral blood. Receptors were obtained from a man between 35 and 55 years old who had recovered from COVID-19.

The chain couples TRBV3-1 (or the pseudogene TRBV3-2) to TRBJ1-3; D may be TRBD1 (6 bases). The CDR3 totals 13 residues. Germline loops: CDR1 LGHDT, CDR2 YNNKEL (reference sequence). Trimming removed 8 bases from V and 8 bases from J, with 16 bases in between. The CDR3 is CASQNRVQDTIYF. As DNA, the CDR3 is TGTGCCAGCCAAAACAGGGTTCAAGACACCATATATTTT.

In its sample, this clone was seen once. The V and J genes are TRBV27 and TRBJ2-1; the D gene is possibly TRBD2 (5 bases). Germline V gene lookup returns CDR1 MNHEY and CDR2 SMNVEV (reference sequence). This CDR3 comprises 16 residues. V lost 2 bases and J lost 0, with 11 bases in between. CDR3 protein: CASSLREGSSYNEQFF. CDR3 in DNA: TGTGCCAGCAGTTTACGGGAAGGGAGCTCCTACAATGAGCAGTTCTTC.

The CDR3 sequence: CASSEPLGEGGTEAFF. Here the CDR3 DNA reads TGTGCCAGCAGTGAACCTCTTGGGGAGGGTGGCACTGAAGCTTTCTTT. The chain joins TRBV6-1 to TRBJ1-1; no firm D call. The CDR3 extends over 16 amino acids. V was pared by 2 bases and J by 4 bases, with 17 bases between. In germline, CDR1 is MNHNS, CDR2 SASEGT.

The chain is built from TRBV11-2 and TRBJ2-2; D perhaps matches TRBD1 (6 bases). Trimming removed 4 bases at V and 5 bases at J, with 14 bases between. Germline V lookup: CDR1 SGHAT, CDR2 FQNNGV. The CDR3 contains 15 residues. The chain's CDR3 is CASSSGTHRTGELFF. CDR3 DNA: TGTGCCAGCAGCTCCGGGACACACCGGACCGGGGAGCTGTTTTTT.

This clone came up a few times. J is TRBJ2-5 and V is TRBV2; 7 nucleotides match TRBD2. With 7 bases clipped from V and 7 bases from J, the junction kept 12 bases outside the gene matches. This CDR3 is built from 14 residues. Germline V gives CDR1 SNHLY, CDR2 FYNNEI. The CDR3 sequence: CASTISGGRGTQYF. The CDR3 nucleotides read TGTGCCAGCACTATTTCGGGGGGACGGGGGACCCAGTACTTC.

The CDR3 protein is CASSPTGGSYEQYF. The CDR3 region has the DNA TGTGCCAGCAGCCCAACGGGGGGATCCTACGAGCAGTACTTC. The genes are TRBV14 and TRBJ2-7; 7 bases agree with TRBD2. With V trimmed by 4 bases and J by 1 base, 4 bases remained unmatched. This CDR3 region has 14 residues. The germline V gene encodes CDR1 SGHDN and CDR2 FVKESK.

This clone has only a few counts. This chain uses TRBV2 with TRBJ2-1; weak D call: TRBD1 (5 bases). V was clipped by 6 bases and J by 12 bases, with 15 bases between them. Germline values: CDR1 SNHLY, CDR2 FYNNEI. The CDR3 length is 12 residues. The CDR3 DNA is TGTGCCAGCAGCGACACGGCAAGGGGGCAGTTCTTC. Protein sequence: CASSDTARGQFF.

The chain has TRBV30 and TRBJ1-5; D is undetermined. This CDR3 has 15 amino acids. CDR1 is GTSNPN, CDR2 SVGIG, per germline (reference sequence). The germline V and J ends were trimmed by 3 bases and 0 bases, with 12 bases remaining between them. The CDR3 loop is CAWSGSPYSNQPQHF. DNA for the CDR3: TGTGCCTGGAGCGGGAGTCCCTATAGCAATCAGCCCCAGCATTTT.

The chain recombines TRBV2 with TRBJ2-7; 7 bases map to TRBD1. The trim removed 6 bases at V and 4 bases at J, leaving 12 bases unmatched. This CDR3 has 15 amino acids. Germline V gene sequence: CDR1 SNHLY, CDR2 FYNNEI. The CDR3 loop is CASRLTQGVSYEQYF. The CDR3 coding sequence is TGTGCCAGCAGATTAACCCAGGGGGTGTCTTACGAGCAGTACTTC.

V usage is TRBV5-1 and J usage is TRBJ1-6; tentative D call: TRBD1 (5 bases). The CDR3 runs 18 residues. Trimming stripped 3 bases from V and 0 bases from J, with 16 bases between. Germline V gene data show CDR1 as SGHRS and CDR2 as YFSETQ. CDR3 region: CASSSGRPGDSYNSPLHF. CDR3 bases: TGCGCCAGCAGCTCGGGACGCCCGGGGGACTCCTATAATTCACCCCTCCACTTT.

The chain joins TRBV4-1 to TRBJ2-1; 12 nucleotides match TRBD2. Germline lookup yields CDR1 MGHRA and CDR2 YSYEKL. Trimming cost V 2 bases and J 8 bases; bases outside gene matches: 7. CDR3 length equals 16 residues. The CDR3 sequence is CASSQRLAGVSHEQFF. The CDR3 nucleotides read TGCGCCAGCAGCCAACGACTAGCGGGAGTGTCTCATGAGCAGTTCTTC.

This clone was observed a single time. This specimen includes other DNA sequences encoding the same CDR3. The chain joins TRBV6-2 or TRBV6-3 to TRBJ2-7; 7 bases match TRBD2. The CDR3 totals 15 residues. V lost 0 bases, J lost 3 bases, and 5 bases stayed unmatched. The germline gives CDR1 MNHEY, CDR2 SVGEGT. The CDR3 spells CASSYSGRGSYEQYF. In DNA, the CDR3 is TGTGCCAGCAGTTACTCGGGGAGGGGAAGCTACGAGCAGTACTTC.

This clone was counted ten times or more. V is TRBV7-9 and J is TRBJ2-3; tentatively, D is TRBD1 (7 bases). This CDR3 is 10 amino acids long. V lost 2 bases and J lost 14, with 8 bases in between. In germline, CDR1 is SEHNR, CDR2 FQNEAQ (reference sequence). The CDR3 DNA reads TGTGCCAGCAGCTTACAGGGGGGGTATTTT. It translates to CASSLQGGYF.

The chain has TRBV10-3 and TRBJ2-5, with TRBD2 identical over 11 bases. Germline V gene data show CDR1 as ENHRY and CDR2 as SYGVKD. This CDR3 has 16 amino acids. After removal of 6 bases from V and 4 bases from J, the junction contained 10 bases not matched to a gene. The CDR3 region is CAISPLLAGVSETQYF. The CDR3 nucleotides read TGTGCCATCAGCCCGCTACTAGCGGGAGTTTCAGAGACCCAGTACTTC.

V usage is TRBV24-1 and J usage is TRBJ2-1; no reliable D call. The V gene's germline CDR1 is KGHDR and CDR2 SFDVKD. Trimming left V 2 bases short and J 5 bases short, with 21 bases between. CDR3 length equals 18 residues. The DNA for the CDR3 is TGTGCCACCAGTGATTCCCGCCCCGATACCCACAAACACAATGAGCAGTTCTTC. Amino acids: CATSDSRPDTHKHNEQFF.

The CDR3 region is CASSAIARADEQYF. For the CDR3, the DNA is TGTGCCAGCAGCGCAATAGCGCGCGCGGACGAGCAGTACTTC. The chain has TRBV9 and TRBJ2-7; D may be TRBD2 (5 bases). The germline V gene has CDR1 SGDLS and CDR2 YYNGEE. V was shortened by 3 bases and J by 5 bases, with 15 bases between the two germline ends. This CDR3 is built from 14 residues.

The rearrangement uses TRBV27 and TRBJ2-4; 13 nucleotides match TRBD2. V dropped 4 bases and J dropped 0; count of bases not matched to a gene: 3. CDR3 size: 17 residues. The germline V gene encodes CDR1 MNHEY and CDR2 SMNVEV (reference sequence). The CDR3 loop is CASSWTSGGLAKNIQYF. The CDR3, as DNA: TGTGCCAGCAGTTGGACTAGCGGGGGACTAGCCAAAAACATTCAGTACTTC.

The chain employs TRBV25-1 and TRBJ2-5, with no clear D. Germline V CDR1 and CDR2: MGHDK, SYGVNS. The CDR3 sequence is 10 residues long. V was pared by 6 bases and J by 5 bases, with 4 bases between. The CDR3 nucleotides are TGTGCCAGCAGCATGGAGACCCAGTACTTC. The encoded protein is CASSMETQYF.

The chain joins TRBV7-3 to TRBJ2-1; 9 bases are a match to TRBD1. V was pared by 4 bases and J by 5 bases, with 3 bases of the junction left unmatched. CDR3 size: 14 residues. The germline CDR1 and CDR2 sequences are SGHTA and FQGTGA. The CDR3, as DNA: TGTGCCAGCAGCTCGGGGACAGGGCACAATGAGCAGTTCTTC. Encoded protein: CASSSGTGHNEQFF.

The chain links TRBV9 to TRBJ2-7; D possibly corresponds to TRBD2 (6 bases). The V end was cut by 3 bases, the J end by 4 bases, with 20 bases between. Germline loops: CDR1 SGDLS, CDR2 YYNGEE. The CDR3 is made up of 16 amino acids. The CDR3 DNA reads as TGTGCCAGCAGCGATGGACCGAGAGTAGCGGCGTACGAGCAGTACTTC. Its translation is CASSDGPRVAAYEQYF.

The CDR3 loop reads CASSARPGQGDPRIPGELFF. CDR3 bases: TGTGCCAGTAGTGCCAGACCGGGACAGGGGGATCCTAGAATCCCCGGGGAGCTGTTTTTT. The V and J genes are TRBV19 and TRBJ2-2, with 11 bases lining up with TRBD1. Trimming cost V 5 bases and J 6 bases; bases outside gene matches: 20. The length of the CDR3 is 20 residues. Germline CDR1 reads LNHDA; CDR2 reads SQIVND (reference sequence).

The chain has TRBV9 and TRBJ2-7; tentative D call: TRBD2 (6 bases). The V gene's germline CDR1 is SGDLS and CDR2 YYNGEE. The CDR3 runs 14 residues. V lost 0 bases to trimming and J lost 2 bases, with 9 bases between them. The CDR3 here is CASSVGLGPYEQYF. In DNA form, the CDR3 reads TGTGCCAGCAGCGTAGGACTAGGTCCCTACGAGCAGTACTTC.

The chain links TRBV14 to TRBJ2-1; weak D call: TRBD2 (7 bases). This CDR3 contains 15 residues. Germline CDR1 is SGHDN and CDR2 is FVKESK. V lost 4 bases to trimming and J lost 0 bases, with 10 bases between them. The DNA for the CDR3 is TGTGCCAGCAGCCGAGGGGGGGGCTCCTACAATGAGCAGTTCTTC. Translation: CASSRGGGSYNEQFF.

This chain's CDR3 is CSVDRWIGQGNGETQYF. CDR3 sequence (DNA): TGCAGCGTTGATAGGTGGATAGGACAGGGGAACGGAGAGACCCAGTACTTC. This chain links TRBV29-1 with TRBJ2-5, with 9 bases identical to TRBD1. CDR3 length: 17 residues. V was clipped by 3 bases and J by 4 bases; unmatched bases: 15. CDR1 is SQVTM and CDR2 is ANQGSEA in the germline V gene.

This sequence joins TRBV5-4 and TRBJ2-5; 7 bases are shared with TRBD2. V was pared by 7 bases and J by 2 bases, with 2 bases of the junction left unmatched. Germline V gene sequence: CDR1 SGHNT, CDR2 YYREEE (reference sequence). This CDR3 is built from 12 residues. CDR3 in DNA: TGTGCCAGCGGGGGGGGTCAAGAGACCCAGTACTTC. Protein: CASGGGQETQYF.

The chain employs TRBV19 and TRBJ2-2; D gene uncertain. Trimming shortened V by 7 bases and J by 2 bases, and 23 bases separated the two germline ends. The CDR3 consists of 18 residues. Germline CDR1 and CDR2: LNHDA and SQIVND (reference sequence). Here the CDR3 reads CASMVSRNVQLNTGELFF. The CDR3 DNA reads TGTGCCAGTATGGTGTCTCGGAATGTACAGCTTAACACCGGGGAGCTGTTTTTT.